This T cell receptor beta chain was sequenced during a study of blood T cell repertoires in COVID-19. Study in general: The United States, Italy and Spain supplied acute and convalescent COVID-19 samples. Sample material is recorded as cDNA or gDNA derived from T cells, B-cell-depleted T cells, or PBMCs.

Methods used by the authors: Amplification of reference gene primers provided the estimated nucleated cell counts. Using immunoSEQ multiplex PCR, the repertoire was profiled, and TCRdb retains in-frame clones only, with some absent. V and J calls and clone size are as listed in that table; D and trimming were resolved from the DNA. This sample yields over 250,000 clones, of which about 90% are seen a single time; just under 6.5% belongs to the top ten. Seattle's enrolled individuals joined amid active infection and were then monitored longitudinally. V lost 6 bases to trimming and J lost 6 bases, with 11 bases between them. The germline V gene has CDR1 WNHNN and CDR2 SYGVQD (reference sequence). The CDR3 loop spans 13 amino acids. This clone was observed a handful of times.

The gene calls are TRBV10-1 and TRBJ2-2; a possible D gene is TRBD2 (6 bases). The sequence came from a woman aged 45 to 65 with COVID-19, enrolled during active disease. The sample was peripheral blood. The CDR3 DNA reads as TGCGCCAGCAGGGAGGGAGGATCCGGGGAGCTGTTTTTT. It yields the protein CASREGGSGELFF.